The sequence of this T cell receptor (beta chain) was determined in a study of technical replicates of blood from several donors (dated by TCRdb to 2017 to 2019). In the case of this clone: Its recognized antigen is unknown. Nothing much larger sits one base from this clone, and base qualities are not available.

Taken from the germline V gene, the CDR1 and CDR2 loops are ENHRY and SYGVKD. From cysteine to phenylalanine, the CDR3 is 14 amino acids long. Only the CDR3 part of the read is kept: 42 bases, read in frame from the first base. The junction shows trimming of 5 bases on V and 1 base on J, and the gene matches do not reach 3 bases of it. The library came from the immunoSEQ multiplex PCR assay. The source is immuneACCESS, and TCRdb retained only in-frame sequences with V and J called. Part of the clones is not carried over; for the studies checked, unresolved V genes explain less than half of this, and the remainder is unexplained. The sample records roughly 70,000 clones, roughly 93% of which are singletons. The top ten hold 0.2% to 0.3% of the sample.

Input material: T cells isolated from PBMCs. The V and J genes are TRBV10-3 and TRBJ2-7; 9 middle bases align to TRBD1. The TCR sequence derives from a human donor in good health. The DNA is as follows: TGTGCCATCAGTACAGGGGGCGCTTCCTACGAGCAGTACTTC. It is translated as CAISTGGASYEQYF.